A selection of T cell receptor beta chains follows, all from one sample in a study of blood T cell repertoires in COVID-19. Sequenced by immunoSEQ multiplex PCR; TCRdb stores in-frame clones only, minus some. Altogether more than 300,000 clones are present, over 75% being singletons, with the ten largest covering less than 11%. Input material: peripheral blood. Source of these receptors: a woman in her thirties with COVID-19, enrolled during active disease. Both conserved end residues are part of each CDR3. A D gene is named only where the DNA matches it firmly. Clone size is shown for a subset of rows, as once, few, many or a class of expanded clone.

size,J,V,D,CDR3,DNA
NA,TRBJ1-4,TRBV2,NA,CASRKGVLHEKLFF,TGTGCCAGCAGGAAAGGGGTGTTACATGAAAAACTGTTTTTT
NA,TRBJ1-4,TRBV10-2,NA,CASSDWTATNEKLFF,TGCGCCAGCAGTGATTGGACAGCAACTAATGAAAAACTGTTTTTT
few,TRBJ2-2,TRBV29-1,NA,CSVDIGNTGELFF,TGCAGCGTTGACATCGGGAACACCGGGGAGCTGTTTTTT
NA,TRBJ2-7,TRBV28,NA,CASSASRLWEQYF,TGTGCCAGCAGTGCGTCGCGTCTTTGGGAGCAGTACTTC
NA,TRBJ2-7,TRBV19,NA,CASSRTWDSSYEQYF,TGTGCCAGTAGTCGGACTTGGGACTCCTCCTACGAGCAGTACTTC
NA,TRBJ2-5,TRBV2,TRBD1,CASSGTGGETQYF,TGTGCCAGCAGTGGGACAGGGGGGGAGACCCAGTACTTC
NA,TRBJ2-5,TRBV7-8,NA,CASSLTGWGIVGRKTQYF,TGTGCCAGCAGCTTAACCGGGTGGGGGATTGTGGGGAGGAAGACCCAGTACTTC
NA,TRBJ2-5,TRBV21-1,NA,CASSPHLAGHKETQYF,TGTGCCAGCTCTCCCCATCTAGCGGGACATAAAGAGACCCAGTACTTC
NA,TRBJ2-1,TRBV18,TRBD1,CASSPTGLPYNEQFF,TGTGCCAGCTCACCGACAGGGCTCCCCTACAATGAGCAGTTCTTC
NA,TRBJ2-5,TRBV7-9,TRBD2,CASSPETSGRAGETQYF,TGTGCCAGCAGCCCAGAGACTAGCGGGAGGGCCGGTGAGACCCAGTACTTC
NA,TRBJ1-1,TRBV18,TRBD1,CASSLTGETEAFF,TGTGCCAGCTCTCTGACAGGGGAGACTGAAGCTTTCTTT
NA,TRBJ2-5,TRBV18,TRBD2,CASSPSVAGGWVQETQYF,TGTGCCAGCTCACCCTCAGTAGCGGGAGGCTGGGTGCAAGAGACCCAGTACTTC
NA,TRBJ2-3,TRBV11-2,NA,CASSHRGSTDTQYF,TGTGCCAGCAGCCACCGAGGCAGCACAGATACGCAGTATTTT
NA,TRBJ2-3,TRBV5-1,TRBD2,CASSLEPSGNTDTQYF,TGCGCCAGCAGCTTGGAGCCTAGCGGGAATACAGATACGCAGTATTTT
NA,TRBJ2-1,TRBV24-1,NA,CATSSAPGLEQFF,TGTGCCACGTCTAGCGCCCCGGGGCTTGAGCAGTTCTTC
NA,TRBJ1-4,TRBV28,NA,CASSSRRTATGTNEKLFF,TGTGCCAGCAGTTCGAGAAGGACAGCCACGGGGACTAATGAAAAACTGTTTTTT
NA,TRBJ2-7,TRBV30,NA,CALQGGSYEQYF,TGTGCCTTACAGGGTGGATCCTACGAGCAGTACTTC
once,TRBJ2-3,TRBV14,TRBD2,CASSHASGRGTQYF,TGTGCCAGCAGCCATGCTAGCGGGAGGGGGACGCAGTATTTT
NA,TRBJ2-3,TRBV4-1,NA,CASSQVAQAHFVTDTQYF,TGCGCCAGCAGCCAAGTAGCCCAAGCACACTTCGTCACAGATACGCAGTATTTT
NA,TRBJ2-3,TRBV24-1,TRBD1,CATSEPGQAYTDTQYF,TGTGCCACCAGTGAACCCGGACAGGCGTACACAGATACGCAGTATTTT
NA,TRBJ2-3,TRBV15,NA,CATSRERVREITDTQYF,TGTGCCACCAGCAGAGAGAGGGTACGAGAGATCACAGATACGCAGTATTTT
few,TRBJ1-5,TRBV28,NA,CASRAQGRNQPQHF,TGTGCCAGCAGGGCCCAGGGGCGCAATCAGCCCCAGCATTTT
NA,TRBJ1-2,TRBV3-1/TRBV3-2,NA,CASSPHGGDNYGYTF,TGTGCCAGCAGCCCTCACGGGGGGGATAACTATGGCTACACCTTC
NA,TRBJ1-5,TRBV5-1,NA,CASSLGDTENQPQHF,TGCGCCAGCAGCTTGGGGGACACCGAAAATCAGCCCCAGCATTTT
NA,TRBJ2-7,TRBV27,TRBD2,CASSLWGLAGGPLEQYF,TGTGCCAGCAGTTTATGGGGACTAGCGGGAGGCCCCCTCGAGCAGTACTTC
NA,TRBJ1-2,TRBV6-5,TRBD1,CASSYYDRGGGYTF,TGTGCCAGCAGTTACTACGACAGGGGTGGCGGCTACACCTTC
NA,TRBJ2-1,TRBV28,TRBD2,CASSLLGLAAYNEQFF,TGTGCCAGCAGTTTACTGGGGCTAGCGGCCTACAATGAGCAGTTCTTC
NA,TRBJ2-2,TRBV6-5,TRBD2,CASSRTSSSGELFF,TGTGCCAGCAGTCGGACTAGCTCCTCCGGGGAGCTGTTTTTT
NA,TRBJ2-3,TRBV7-8,TRBD2,CASSLVETSGSIVYF,TGTGCCAGCAGCTTAGTCGAGACTAGCGGGAGTATTGTGTATTTT